The 21 T cell receptor beta chains below come from one sample, sequenced in a study of regulatory T cells in long-lasting Graves disease. CDR3 regions were amplified by Arm-PCR using iRepertoire HTBI primers to build TCR beta libraries. TCRdb used MiXCR to reprocess the multiplex PCR reads, holding one entry per CDR3 protein. The table records approximately 440,000 distinct CDR3 sequences, roughly 16% of them present only once. Time point described: newly diagnosed GD, antithyroid drugs for less than 3 months. TCR sequences were obtained from RNA taken from PBMCs. Separately, the same data were catalogued under a study of T cells in Graves' hyperthyroidism and ophthalmopathy.

Material: peripheral blood mononuclear cells (PBMCs), obtained at new diagnosis, from a patient treated with antithyroid drugs. The source is a man aged 40-50 years with Graves disease.

The gene calls are TRBV6-9 and TRBJ2-6, with D unresolved. CDR1 is MNHGY, CDR2 SVAAGI, per germline. The V and J ends lost 0 bases and 0 bases respectively, with 9 bases between them. This CDR3 region has 17 residues. CDR3 amino acids: CASSYSLFGSGANVLTF. The CDR3 DNA follows: TGTGCCAGCAGTTATTCACTTTTCGGCTCTGGGGCCAACGTCCTGACTTTC.

This clonotype was seen many times. The J gene is TRBJ2-1, the V gene TRBV7-9; D gene unclear. This CDR3 is built from 15 residues. CDR1 is SEHNR, CDR2 FQNEAQ, per germline (reference sequence). The ends were cut back, 3 bases at V and 0 bases at J, with 9 bases in the middle. The CDR3 protein is CASSFPGSSYNEQFF. CDR3 nucleotide sequence: TGTGCCAGCAGCTTTCCGGGCAGCTCCTACAATGAGCAGTTCTTC.

This clonotype appeared many times. This chain uses TRBV2 with TRBJ1-5, with 7 bases identical to TRBD1. Germline CDR1 reads SNHLY; CDR2 reads FYNNEI. This CDR3 is 17 amino acids long. V dropped 0 bases and J dropped 1; count of bases not matched to a gene: 6. CDR3 nucleotides: TGTGCCAGCAGTGAAGCGGAGGTGGACAGGAGCAATCAGCCCCAGCATTTT. Amino acids: CASSEAEVDRSNQPQHF. The full variable domain, its missing parts supplied by reference TRBV2 and TRBJ1-5, is EPEVTQTPSHQVTQMGQEVILRCVPISNHLYFYWYRQILGQKVEFLVSFYNNEISEKSEIFDDQFSVERPDGSNFTLKIRSTKLEDSAMYFCASSEAEVDRSNQPQHFGDGTRLSIL.

Concerning this clonotype itself: A much larger clone lies one base from this, so it may be a read error. CDR3 coding DNA: TGTGCCACCAGTGAAGGAGAGACCAAGTACTTC. Translated, it gives CATSEGETKYF. The V gene is TRBV24-1, the J gene TRBJ2-5; the D is unclear. The CDR3 length is 11 residues. The germline gives CDR1 KGHDR, CDR2 SFDVKD.

The chain employs TRBV12-3 or TRBV12-4 and TRBJ2-3; D possibly uses TRBD1 or TRBD2 (6 bases each). The V and J ends lost 1 base and 6 bases respectively, with 38 bases between them. The CDR3 runs 23 residues. The CDR3 coding sequence is TGTGCCAGCAGTTTAGGGGTGGTGGGACACCCCTGGGAATCCCTAAGCCGGGGGGATACGCAGTATTTT. It specifies CASSLGVVGHPWESLSRGDTQYF.

The sample holds many counts of this clonotype. The rearrangement links TRBV3-1 to TRBJ2-2; D is undetermined. Trimming took off 9 bases at V and 4 bases at J, with 12 bases between the two ends. The germline V gene encodes CDR1 LGHDT and CDR2 YNNKEL (reference sequence). The CDR3 consists of 13 residues. CDR3 nucleotide sequence: TGTGCCAGTTCCCGGGCCGTCACCGGGGAGCTGTTTTTT. It is translated as CASSRAVTGELFF.

This clonotype was picked up many times. The V gene is TRBV15, the J gene TRBJ2-7, with D unresolved. Germline values: CDR1 LNHNV, CDR2 YYDKDF (reference sequence). Trimming took off 2 bases at V and 3 bases at J, with 8 bases between the two ends. This CDR3 spans 13 amino acids. The CDR3 DNA reads TGTGCCACCAGCAGACGCGGAAACTACGAGCAGTACTTC. Translated: CATSRRGNYEQYF.

In this sample, this clonotype turned up many times. The V gene is TRBV27, the J gene TRBJ1-1, with D hard to call. The CDR3 runs to 14 residues. CDR1 and CDR2 (germline): MNHEY, SMNVEV (reference sequence). Trimming removed 3 bases at V and 8 bases at J, with 16 bases between. CDR3 residues: CASSFSMSSREAFF. The CDR3 nucleotides read TGTGCCAGCAGTTTTTCTATGAGTTCCCGAGAAGCTTTCTTT.

This clonotype was counted at least ten times. J is TRBJ2-7 and V is TRBV5-1, with 7 bases fitting TRBD2. V shed 1 base and J 2 bases; nucleotides not matched to a gene: 3. The CDR3 runs 14 residues. Germline V CDR1 and CDR2: SGHRS, YFSETQ. The CDR3 DNA reads as TGCGCCAGCAGCTTGCTTGCGGGAGCCTACGAGCAGTACTTC. Protein: CASSLLAGAYEQYF.

This chain links TRBV3-1 with TRBJ1-1; D possibly corresponds to TRBD1 (6 bases). V lost 3 bases and J lost 11, with 19 bases in between. The CDR3 covers 14 residues. Germline V gives CDR1 LGHDT, CDR2 YNNKEL (reference sequence). CDR3 sequence reads: CASSHRDQGRKAFF. The DNA for the CDR3 is TGTGCCAGCAGCCATCGGGATCAGGGGAGAAAGGCTTTCTTT.

The chain is built from TRBV3-1 and TRBJ1-1; a possible D gene is TRBD1 (6 bases). Germline V gene sequence: CDR1 LGHDT, CDR2 YNNKEL (reference sequence). The CDR3 has 15 residues. The V end lost 4 bases, the J end lost 1 base, and 13 bases lay between the germline ends. CDR3 amino acids: CASSLRQAPNTEAFF. The CDR3 region has the DNA TGTGCCAGCAGCCTGCGACAGGCTCCGAACACTGAAGCTTTCTTT.

This clonotype appeared many times. The chain carries TRBV7-9 and TRBJ1-6; 10 bases match TRBD1. J was trimmed by 7 bases and V by 0 bases; bases with no gene match: 0. This CDR3 region has 15 residues. The germline gives CDR1 SEHNR, CDR2 FQNEAQ (reference sequence). In nucleotides, the CDR3 is TGTGCCAGCAGCTTAGCGGGACAGGGGAATTCACCCCTCCACTTT. Translation: CASSLAGQGNSPLHF. The full variable domain, with the rest looked up from reference TRBV7-9 and TRBJ1-6, is DTGVSQNPRHKITKRGQNVTFRCDPISEHNRLYWYRQTLGQGPEFLTYFQNEAQLEKSRLLSDRFSAERPKGSFSTLEIQRTEQGDSAMYLCASSLAGQGNSPLHFGNGTRLTVT.

This clonotype was detected ten times or more. The CDR3 nucleotides are TGTGCCAGCAGTTTTCCGGACAGGGCCCCTTTTGTGCAGTACTTC. Amino acid sequence: CASSFPDRAPFVQYF. The chain has TRBV27 and TRBJ2-7, with TRBD1 identical over 8 bases. The CDR3 covers 15 residues. Trimming cost V 3 bases and J 9 bases; bases outside gene matches: 13. The V gene's germline CDR1 is MNHEY and CDR2 SMNVEV (reference sequence).

This clonotype was recorded many times. V is TRBV5-1 and J is TRBJ2-3, with TRBD1 as a possible D gene (6 bases). The ends were cut back, 3 bases at V and 1 base at J, with 15 bases in the middle. This CDR3 contains 16 residues. Germline lookup yields CDR1 SGHRS and CDR2 YFSETQ. The CDR3, as DNA: TGCGCCAGCAGCTCTCATAACAGGGCCGGCACAGATACGCAGTATTTT. The encoded protein is CASSSHNRAGTDTQYF.

This clonotype was counted ten times or more. The gene calls are TRBV10-3 and TRBJ2-6; D ambiguous. The length of the CDR3 is 17 residues. V was trimmed by 8 bases and J by 4 bases, leaving 21 bases between them. Germline V gives CDR1 ENHRY, CDR2 SYGVKD. Here the CDR3 reads CAIPSPPRQAGANVLTF. The CDR3 nucleotides read TGTGCCATCCCGTCTCCCCCGCGTCAAGCGGGGGCCAACGTCCTGACTTTC.

The V call is TRBV20-1, the J call TRBJ2-7, with 7 bases aligning to TRBD2. Germline loops: CDR1 DFQATT, CDR2 SNEGSKA (reference sequence). V was pared by 1 base and J by 0 bases, with 12 bases of the junction left unmatched. This CDR3 has 17 residues. The CDR3 here is CSARGTGGGKSSYEQYF. The CDR3 DNA reads TGCAGTGCTAGAGGAACGGGAGGAGGAAAAAGCTCCTACGAGCAGTACTTC.

This clonotype has more than one count but fewer than ten. The gene calls are TRBV5-6 and TRBJ2-1, with a tentative D call TRBD1 (5 bases). Trimming stripped 5 bases from V and 5 bases from J, with 8 bases between. CDR1 is SGHDT, CDR2 YYEEEE, per germline. This CDR3 has 12 residues. The CDR3 loop reads CASSSGNNEQFF. DNA for the CDR3: TGTGCCAGCAGTTCAGGGAACAATGAGCAGTTCTTC.

This clonotype has ten or more counts. CDR3 loop: CASSLQGSTEAFF. CDR3 DNA sequence: TGCGCCAGCAGCTTACAGGGTAGCACTGAAGCTTTCTTT. The chain is built from TRBV5-1 and TRBJ1-1; D is possibly TRBD1 (6 bases). Germline loops: CDR1 SGHRS, CDR2 YFSETQ. The CDR3 contains 13 residues. The V end lost 2 bases, the J end lost 4 bases, and 9 bases lay between the germline ends.

This clonotype appeared a few times. The rearrangement joins TRBV6-9 to TRBJ1-5, with D perhaps TRBD1 (5 bases). The V gene's germline CDR1 is MNHGY and CDR2 SVAAGI. The CDR3 length is 16 residues. The ends were cut back, 0 bases at V and 1 base at J, with 10 bases in the middle. The DNA of the CDR3 is TGTGCCAGCAGTTATTCCGGGAGGGGCAGCAATCAGCCCCAGCATTTT. Its protein product is CASSYSGRGSNQPQHF.

This clonotype showed up just once. This sequence may be a read error, since a much larger clone differs from it by one base. V gene TRBV6-5 combines with J gene TRBJ2-5; D gene ambiguous. The germline V gene has CDR1 MNHEY and CDR2 SVGAGI. This CDR3 contains 14 residues. As DNA, the CDR3 is TGTGCCAGCAGTTCGGGCCCCCCTTCAGAGACCCAGCACTTC. Amino acid sequence: CASSSGPPSETQHF.

The genes are TRBV25-1 and TRBJ2-1; 8 bases agree with TRBD2. Trimming at V came to 8 bases and at J to 4 bases, leaving 16 bases not matched to a gene. Per the germline V gene, CDR1 is MGHDK and CDR2 is SYGVNS. The length of the CDR3 is 17 residues. CDR3 nucleotides: TGTGCCAGCCGCTCTGATTCCGGGACTAGGAGTTACAATGAGCAGTTCTTC. Its protein is CASRSDSGTRSYNEQFF.